This T cell receptor beta chain appears in the sequencing data of a study of blood T cell repertoires in COVID-19. Germline V gene sequence: CDR1 MGHDK, CDR2 SYGVNS. The CDR3 extends over 11 amino acids. V was trimmed by 3 bases and J by 11 bases, leaving 10 bases between them. Source study methods: Estimates of nucleated cell counts were drawn from the amplification of reference gene primers. The data were produced by immunoSEQ multiplex PCR, yet TCRdb's version contains in-frame clones alone and is incomplete. The DNA gave D and trimming, while V, J and clone size come from that table. The table records about 280,000 clones, about 90% of them present only once.

The sequence was collected from a woman aged 50 to 60 who had recovered from COVID-19. The V and J genes are TRBV25-1 and TRBJ1-2; no reliable D call. Sequencing was done on a sample of peripheral blood. The CDR3 is CASSETSSYTF. The CDR3 region has the DNA TGTGCCAGCAGTGAGACTTCTTCATACACCTTC.